Below, 18 T cell receptor beta chains from the same sample are listed, as sequenced in a study of T cell repertoires in cytomegalovirus infection. Using its own MiXCR run on the reads, TCRdb lists one record per CDR3 protein. The sample consists of 650,000 to 900,000 distinct CDR3 sequences, 25% to 35% of them appearing once. These receptors lack a known antigen. Sequencing was performed on cultured CD8+ T cells from PBMCs, taken from culture after CMV antigen stimulation. The receptors come from a human donor in good health (CMV status not recorded). Some clones in this sample may be carry-over from other donors' samples.

The chain has TRBV29-1 and TRBJ2-7, with D perhaps TRBD1 or TRBD2 (5 bases each). The germline CDR1 and CDR2 sequences are SQVTM and ANQGSEA. The CDR3 runs to 15 residues. Trimming stripped 0 bases from V and 0 bases from J, with 12 bases between. The CDR3 is CSVEDPAGSSYEQYF. CDR3 nucleotide sequence: TGCAGCGTTGAAGATCCGGCAGGGAGCTCCTACGAGCAGTACTTC.

This clonotype was picked up a small number of times. The CDR3 region is CASSLRYGPNEQFF. CDR3 DNA: TGTGCCAGCAGCTTGAGGTACGGGCCGAATGAGCAGTTCTTC. The rearrangement uses TRBV5-4 and TRBJ2-1; D remains ambiguous. Germline V gives CDR1 SGHNT, CDR2 YYREEE (reference sequence). Trimming took 1 base from V and 7 from J, leaving 12 bases between them. The CDR3 is 14 residues long.

V usage is TRBV7-9 and J usage is TRBJ2-7, with 8 bases identical to TRBD1. The CDR3 covers 14 residues. From germline, CDR1 is SEHNR and CDR2 FQNEAQ (reference sequence). The junction had 7 bases not matched to a gene; V was cut back by 5 bases and J by 4 bases. CDR3 loop: CASSPADRVYEQYF. In nucleotides, the CDR3 is TGTGCCAGCAGCCCCGCGGACAGGGTTTACGAGCAGTACTTC. The whole variable domain, remainder taken from reference TRBV7-9 and TRBJ2-7, is DTGVSQNPRHKITKRGQNVTFRCDPISEHNRLYWYRQTLGQGPEFLTYFQNEAQLEKSRLLSDRFSAERPKGSFSTLEIQRTEQGDSAMYLCASSPADRVYEQYFGPGTRLTVT.

The rearrangement uses TRBV6-2 or TRBV6-3 and TRBJ2-7; D tentatively fits TRBD1 or TRBD2 (5 bases each). The CDR3 runs to 15 residues. The V gene's germline CDR1 is MNHEY and CDR2 SVGEGT. Trimming removed 6 bases at V and 3 bases at J, with 18 bases between. The CDR3 spells CASRATRDLNYEQYV. The DNA of the CDR3 is TGTGCCAGCAGAGCGACACGGGACCTCAACTACGAGCAGTACGTC.

This clonotype has only one observation. The chain has TRBV19 and TRBJ1-1, with D tentatively TRBD1 (5 bases). There are 16 residues in the CDR3. Germline lookup yields CDR1 LNHDA and CDR2 SQIVND (reference sequence). V dropped 4 bases and J dropped 8 bases, with 23 bases sitting between them. The CDR3 reads CASSTLQVPVVSEAFF. The CDR3 DNA follows: TGTGCCAGTAGTACCCTACAGGTCCCCGTTGTATCCGAAGCTTTCTTT.

The V and J genes are TRBV6-5 and TRBJ2-1, with 9 positions matching TRBD2. V shed 0 bases, J shed 7 bases, and the junction held 10 bases outside the gene matches. This CDR3 spans 17 amino acids. Germline V lookup: CDR1 MNHEY, CDR2 SVGAGI. CDR3 sequence: CASSYSTAGGPGNEQFF. In DNA form, the CDR3 reads TGTGCCAGCAGTTACTCTACTGCGGGGGGGCCAGGGAATGAGCAGTTCTTC.

This clonotype was observed a few times. The rearrangement uses TRBV6-6 and TRBJ1-1; 10 bases are a match to TRBD1. In germline, CDR1 is MNHNY, CDR2 SVGAGI (reference sequence). The trim removed 0 bases at V and 3 bases at J, leaving 4 bases unmatched. The CDR3 is 16 residues long. The CDR3: CASSYSRDRGYTEAFF. In nucleotides, the CDR3 is TGTGCCAGCAGTTACTCTAGGGACAGGGGCTACACTGAAGCTTTCTTT.

About this clonotype itself: Its ends do not fully match the called genes, so a read error is possible. This chain uses TRBV7-2 with TRBJ2-6, with D possibly matching TRBD1 (6 bases). CDR3 length: 15 amino acids. The germline CDR1 and CDR2 sequences are SGHTA and FQGNSA. The DNA for the CDR3 is TGTGCCAGCAGCCCGGACAGCGCTGGGGGCAACGTCCTGACTTTC. Protein product: CASSPDSAGGNVLTF.

CDR3 region: CASSATRQDQETQYF. DNA of the CDR3: TGTGCCAGCAGCGCGACCCGACAGGACCAAGAGACCCAGTACTTC. The rearrangement links TRBV9 to TRBJ2-5; perhaps TRBD1 as D (6 bases). The CDR3 consists of 15 residues. V was shortened by 3 bases and J by 0 bases, with 12 bases between the two germline ends. CDR1 and CDR2 from the germline V gene are SGDLS and YYNGEE.

This clonotype was recorded a few times. This rearrangement joins TRBV7-9 to TRBJ2-5; TRBD1 might be the D (5 bases). Germline V gene sequence: CDR1 SEHNR, CDR2 FQNEAQ (reference sequence). CDR3 length: 13 amino acids. Between the trimmed V and J ends, which lost 3 bases and 4 bases, there was a span of 9 bases. The CDR3 spells CASSFIGAETQYF. The CDR3 region has the DNA TGTGCCAGCAGCTTTATAGGGGCAGAGACCCAGTACTTC. Filled out from reference TRBV7-9 and TRBJ2-5, the complete variable domain reads DTGVSQNPRHKITKRGQNVTFRCDPISEHNRLYWYRQTLGQGPEFLTYFQNEAQLEKSRLLSDRFSAERPKGSFSTLEIQRTEQGDSAMYLCASSFIGAETQYFGPGTRLLVL.

The chain uses TRBV7-8 and TRBJ2-1; the D is unclear. Germline CDR1 is SGHVS and CDR2 is FQNEAQ. Trimming cost V 5 bases and J 5 bases, with 7 bases left between them. This CDR3 spans 12 amino acids. The CDR3 DNA follows: TGTGCCAGCAGCCCCCAGCACAATGAGCAGTTCTTC. Translated, it gives CASSPQHNEQFF.

This clonotype came up a few times. The chain carries TRBV7-9 and TRBJ2-7, with 9 bases that match TRBD2. Germline-derived CDR1 and CDR2 are SEHNR and FQNEAQ (reference sequence). The CDR3 contains 17 residues. J lost 3 bases, V lost 5 bases, and 14 bases had no gene match. The chain's CDR3 is CASSAGGGALRGYEQYF. Written as DNA, the CDR3 is TGTGCCAGCAGCGCGGGGGGGGGGGCCCTCCGGGGCTACGAGCAGTACTTC. The full variable domain, in which reference TRBV7-9 and TRBJ2-7 provide the parts outside the CDR3, is DTGVSQNPRHKITKRGQNVTFRCDPISEHNRLYWYRQTLGQGPEFLTYFQNEAQLEKSRLLSDRFSAERPKGSFSTLEIQRTEQGDSAMYLCASSAGGGALRGYEQYFGPGTRLTVT.

This clonotype turned up a few times. The chain recombines TRBV4-3 with TRBJ2-1; 7 bases map to TRBD1. The CDR3 has 19 residues. Germline CDR1 and CDR2: LGHNA and YSLEER. The junction had 23 bases not matched to a gene; V was cut back by 4 bases and J by 8 bases. The CDR3 DNA sequence: TGCGCCAGCAGCCTAAAGGTGGCCTCTCGGGACAGTCTTATCGATGAGCAGTTCTTC. Protein sequence: CASSLKVASRDSLIDEQFF.

To note about this clonotype: At one end, the junction sequence differs from germline, possibly due to a read error. V is TRBV4-1 and J is TRBJ1-5; D unresolved. Germline CDR1 reads MGHRA; CDR2 reads YSYEKL. This CDR3 comprises 16 residues. In DNA form, the CDR3 reads TGTGCCAGCAGCCAAGTTGCCAGTAATAGCAATCAGCCCCAGCATTTT. Translating it yields CASSQVASNSNQPQHF.

The sample holds many counts of this clonotype. The chain is built from TRBV7-2 and TRBJ2-2; D may match TRBD1 or TRBD2 (5 bases each). The V gene's germline CDR1 is SGHTA and CDR2 FQGNSA. CDR3 length: 15 residues. The V gene lost 4 bases and the J gene lost 3 bases, with 12 bases spanning the gap. For the CDR3, the DNA is TGTGCCAGCAGCTCGTCCGGGACCTACACCGGGGAGCTGTTTTTT. It is translated as CASSSSGTYTGELFF.

There are many counts of this clonotype. The chain combines TRBV7-2 with TRBJ2-3; TRBD1 matches at 7 bases. The germline V gene encodes CDR1 SGHTA and CDR2 FQGNSA. Trimming cost V 6 bases and J 4 bases; bases outside gene matches: 10. CDR3 size: 15 residues. CDR3 protein: CASSSPGTVSDTQYF. The CDR3 coding sequence is TGTGCCAGCAGTTCTCCCGGGACAGTCTCAGATACGCAGTATTTT.

The V gene is TRBV5-5, the J gene TRBJ2-1, with D possibly TRBD2 on 7 matching bases. CDR1 is SGHKS and CDR2 is YYEKEE in the germline V gene (reference sequence). The germline V and J ends were trimmed by 1 base and 0 bases, with 17 bases remaining between them. This CDR3 is 18 amino acids long. The CDR3 is CASSLTRGGVSSYNEQFF. In nucleotides, the CDR3 is TGTGCCAGCAGCTTGACTAGGGGGGGGGTGAGCTCCTACAATGAGCAGTTCTTC.

The chain has TRBV7-8 and TRBJ2-7; 8 positions agree with TRBD1. CDR1 SGHVS and CDR2 FQNEAQ come from the germline V gene. V lost 5 bases to trimming and J lost 7 bases; unmatched junction nucleotides: 10. This CDR3 has 14 amino acids. As DNA, the CDR3 is TGTGCCAGCAGCCATCGGACAGGGAAGCGGGAGCAGTACGTC. Translation gives CASSHRTGKREQYV.